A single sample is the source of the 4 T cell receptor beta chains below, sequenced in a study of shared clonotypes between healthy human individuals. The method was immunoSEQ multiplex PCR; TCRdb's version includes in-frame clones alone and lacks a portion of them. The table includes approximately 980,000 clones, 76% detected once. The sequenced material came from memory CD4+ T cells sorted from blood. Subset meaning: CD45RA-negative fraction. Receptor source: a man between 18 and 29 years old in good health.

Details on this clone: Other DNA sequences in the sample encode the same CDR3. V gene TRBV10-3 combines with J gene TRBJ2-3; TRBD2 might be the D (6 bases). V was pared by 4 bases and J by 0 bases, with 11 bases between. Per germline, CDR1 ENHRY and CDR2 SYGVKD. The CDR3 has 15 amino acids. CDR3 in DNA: TGTGCCATCAGTGTCGGAGGGGCTAGCACAGATACGCAGTATTTT. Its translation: CAISVGGASTDTQYF.

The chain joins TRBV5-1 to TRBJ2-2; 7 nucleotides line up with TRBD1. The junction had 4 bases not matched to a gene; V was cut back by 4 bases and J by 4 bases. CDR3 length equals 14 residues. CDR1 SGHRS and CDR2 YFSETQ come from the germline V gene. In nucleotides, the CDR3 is TGCGCCAGCAGCAGTACAGGGGCCACCGGGGAGCTGTTTTTT. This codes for CASSSTGATGELFF.

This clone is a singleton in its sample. DNA of the CDR3: TGTGCCTGGAGGGACACCCCCTACGAGCAGTACTTC. Amino acid sequence: CAWRDTPYEQYF. The V call is TRBV30, the J call TRBJ2-7; maybe TRBD1 (5 bases). The CDR3 is made up of 12 amino acids. Per germline, CDR1 GTSNPN and CDR2 SVGIG (reference sequence). The V end lost 3 bases, the J end lost 2 bases, and 8 bases lay between the germline ends.

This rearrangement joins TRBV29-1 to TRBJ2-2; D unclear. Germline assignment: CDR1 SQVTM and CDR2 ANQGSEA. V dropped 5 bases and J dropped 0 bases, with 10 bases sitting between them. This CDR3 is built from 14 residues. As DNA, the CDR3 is TGCAGCGTTTTAAGTCAATCGAACACCGGGGAGCTGTTTTTT. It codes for CSVLSQSNTGELFF.